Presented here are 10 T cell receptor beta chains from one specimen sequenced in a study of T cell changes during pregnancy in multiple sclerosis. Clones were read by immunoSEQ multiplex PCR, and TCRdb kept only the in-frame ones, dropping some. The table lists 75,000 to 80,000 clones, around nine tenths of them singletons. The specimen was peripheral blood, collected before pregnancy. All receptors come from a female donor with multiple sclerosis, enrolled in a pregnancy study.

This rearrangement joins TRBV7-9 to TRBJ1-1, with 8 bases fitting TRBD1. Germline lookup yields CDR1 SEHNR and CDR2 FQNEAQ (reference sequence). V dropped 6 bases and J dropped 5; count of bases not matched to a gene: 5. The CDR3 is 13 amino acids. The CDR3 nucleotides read TGTGCCAGCAGTTTTACAGGGGGGACTGAAGCTTTCTTT. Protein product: CASSFTGGTEAFF.

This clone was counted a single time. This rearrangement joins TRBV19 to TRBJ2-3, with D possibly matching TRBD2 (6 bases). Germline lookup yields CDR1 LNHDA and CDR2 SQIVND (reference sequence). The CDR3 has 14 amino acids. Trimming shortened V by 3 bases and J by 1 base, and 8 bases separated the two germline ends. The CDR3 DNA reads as TGTGCCAGTAGTATTAGCGGCGGCACAGATACGCAGTATTTT. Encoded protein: CASSISGGTDTQYF.

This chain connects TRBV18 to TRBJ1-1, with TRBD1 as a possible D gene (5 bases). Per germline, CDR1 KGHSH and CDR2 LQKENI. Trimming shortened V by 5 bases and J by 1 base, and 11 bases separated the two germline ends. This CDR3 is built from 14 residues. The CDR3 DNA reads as TGTGCCAGCTCAGTTGGGGGGTCGAACACTGAAGCTTTCTTT. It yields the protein CASSVGGSNTEAFF.

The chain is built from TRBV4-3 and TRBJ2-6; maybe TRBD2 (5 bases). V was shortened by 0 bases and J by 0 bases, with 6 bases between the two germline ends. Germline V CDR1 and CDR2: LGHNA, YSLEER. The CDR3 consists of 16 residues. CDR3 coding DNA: TGCGCCAGCAGCCAAGATGCGGGCTCTGGGGCCAACGTCCTGACTTTC. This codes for CASSQDAGSGANVLTF.

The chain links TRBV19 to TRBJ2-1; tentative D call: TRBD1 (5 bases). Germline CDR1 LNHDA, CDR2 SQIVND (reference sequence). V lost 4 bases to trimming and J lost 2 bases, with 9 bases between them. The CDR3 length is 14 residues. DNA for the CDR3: TGTGCCAGTAGTACCGGACAAACCTACAATGAGCAGTTCTTC. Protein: CASSTGQTYNEQFF.

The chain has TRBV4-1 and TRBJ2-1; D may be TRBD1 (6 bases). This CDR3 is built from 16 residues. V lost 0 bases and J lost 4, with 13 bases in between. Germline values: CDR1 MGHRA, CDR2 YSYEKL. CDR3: CASSQDVGQLYNEQFF. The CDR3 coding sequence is TGCGCCAGCAGCCAAGATGTGGGACAATTATACAATGAGCAGTTCTTC.

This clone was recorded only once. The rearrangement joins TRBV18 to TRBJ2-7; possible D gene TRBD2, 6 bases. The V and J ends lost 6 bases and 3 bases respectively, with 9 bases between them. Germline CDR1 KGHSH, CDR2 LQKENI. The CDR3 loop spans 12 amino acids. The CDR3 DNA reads TGTGCCAGCTCCCCCGGGAGCTACGAGCAGTACTTC. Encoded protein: CASSPGSYEQYF.

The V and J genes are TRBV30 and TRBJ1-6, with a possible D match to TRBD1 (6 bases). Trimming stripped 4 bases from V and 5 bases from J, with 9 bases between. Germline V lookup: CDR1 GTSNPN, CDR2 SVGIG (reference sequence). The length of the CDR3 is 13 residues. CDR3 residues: CAWNRVNNSPLHF. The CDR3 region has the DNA TGTGCCTGGAACAGGGTAAATAATTCACCCCTCCACTTT. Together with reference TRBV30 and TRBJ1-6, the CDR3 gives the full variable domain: SQTIHQWPATLVQPVGSPLSLECTVEGTSNPNLYWYRQAAGRGLQLLFYSVGIGQISSEVPQNLSASRPQDRQFILSSKKLLLSDSGFYLCAWNRVNNSPLHFGNGTRLTVT.

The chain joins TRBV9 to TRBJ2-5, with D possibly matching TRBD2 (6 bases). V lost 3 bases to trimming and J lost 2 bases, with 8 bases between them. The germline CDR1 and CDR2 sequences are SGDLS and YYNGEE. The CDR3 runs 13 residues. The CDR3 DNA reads TGTGCCAGCAGCGCCGGGACTCAAGAGACCCAGTACTTC. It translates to CASSAGTQETQYF. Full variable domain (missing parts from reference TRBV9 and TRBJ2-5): DSGVTQTPKHLITATGQRVTLRCSPRSGDLSVYWYQQSLDQGLQFLIQYYNGEERAKGNILERFSAQQFPDLHSELNLSSLELGDSALYFCASSAGTQETQYFGPGTRLLVL.

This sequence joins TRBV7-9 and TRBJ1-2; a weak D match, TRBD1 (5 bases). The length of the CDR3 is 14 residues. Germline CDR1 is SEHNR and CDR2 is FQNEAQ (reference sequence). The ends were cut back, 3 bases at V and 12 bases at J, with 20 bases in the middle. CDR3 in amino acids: CASSFQGGRFGDTF. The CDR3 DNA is TGTGCCAGCAGCTTCCAGGGAGGGCGGTTCGGAGACACCTTC. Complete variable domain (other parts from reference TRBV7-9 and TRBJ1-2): DTGVSQNPRHKITKRGQNVTFRCDPISEHNRLYWYRQTLGQGPEFLTYFQNEAQLEKSRLLSDRFSAERPKGSFSTLEIQRTEQGDSAMYLCASSFQGGRFGDTFGSGTRLTVV.